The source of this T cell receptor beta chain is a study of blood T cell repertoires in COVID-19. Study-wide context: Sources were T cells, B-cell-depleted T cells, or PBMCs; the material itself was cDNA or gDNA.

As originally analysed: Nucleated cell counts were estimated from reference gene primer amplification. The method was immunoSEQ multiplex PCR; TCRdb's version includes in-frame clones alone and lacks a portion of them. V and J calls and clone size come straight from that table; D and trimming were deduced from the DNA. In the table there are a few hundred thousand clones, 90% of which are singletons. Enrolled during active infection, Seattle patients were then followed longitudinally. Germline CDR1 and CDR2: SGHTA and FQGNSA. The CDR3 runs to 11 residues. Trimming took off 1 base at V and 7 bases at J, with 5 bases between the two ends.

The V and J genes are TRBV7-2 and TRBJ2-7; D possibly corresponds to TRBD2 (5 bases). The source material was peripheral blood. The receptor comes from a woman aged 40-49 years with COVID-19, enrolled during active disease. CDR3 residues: CASSLVAEQYF. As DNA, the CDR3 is TGTGCCAGCAGCTTAGTAGCGGAGCAGTACTTC.